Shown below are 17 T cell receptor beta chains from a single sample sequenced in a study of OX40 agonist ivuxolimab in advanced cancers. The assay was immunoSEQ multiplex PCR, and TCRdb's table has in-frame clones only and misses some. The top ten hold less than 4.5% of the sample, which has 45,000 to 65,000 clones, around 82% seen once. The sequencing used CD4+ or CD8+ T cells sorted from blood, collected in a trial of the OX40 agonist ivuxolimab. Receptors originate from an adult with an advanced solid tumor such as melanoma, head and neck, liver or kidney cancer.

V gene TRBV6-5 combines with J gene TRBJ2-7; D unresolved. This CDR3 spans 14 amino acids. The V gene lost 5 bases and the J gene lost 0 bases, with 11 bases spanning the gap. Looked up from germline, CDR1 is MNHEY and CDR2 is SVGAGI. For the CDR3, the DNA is TGTGCCAGCAGTGAGACACTTGCCTCCTACGAGCAGTACTTC. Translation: CASSETLASYEQYF.

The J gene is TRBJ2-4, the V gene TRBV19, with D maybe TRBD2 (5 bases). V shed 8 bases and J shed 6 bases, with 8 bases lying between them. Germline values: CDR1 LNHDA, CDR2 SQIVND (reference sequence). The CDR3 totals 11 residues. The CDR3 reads CASGLGNIQYF. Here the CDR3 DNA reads TGTGCCAGTGGACTGGGAAACATTCAGTACTTC.

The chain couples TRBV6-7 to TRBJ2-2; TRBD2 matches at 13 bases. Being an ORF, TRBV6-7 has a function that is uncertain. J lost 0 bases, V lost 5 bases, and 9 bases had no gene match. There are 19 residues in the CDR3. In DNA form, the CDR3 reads TGTGCCAGCAGTCGCCGGACTAGCGGGGGTGACGCGAACACCGGGGAGCTGTTTTTT. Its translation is CASSRRTSGGDANTGELFF.

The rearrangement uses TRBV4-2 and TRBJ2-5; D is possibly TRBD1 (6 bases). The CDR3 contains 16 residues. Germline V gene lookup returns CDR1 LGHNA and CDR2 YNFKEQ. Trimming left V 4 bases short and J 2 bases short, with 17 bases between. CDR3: CASSPGGGSSQETQYF. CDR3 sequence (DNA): TGTGCCAGCAGCCCAGGTGGGGGCAGCTCACAAGAGACCCAGTACTTC.

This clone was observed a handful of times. DNA for the CDR3: TGTGCCAGCAGCCGTCAGACAGGGGGCTCCAATCAGCCCCAGCATTTT. This gives the protein CASSRQTGGSNQPQHF. This chain joins TRBV5-5 and TRBJ1-5, with 10 positions matching TRBD1. The CDR3 contains 16 residues. Germline trimming cut 4 bases from V and 3 bases from J; bases unmatched to any gene: 7. Germline V lookup: CDR1 SGHKS, CDR2 YYEKEE (reference sequence).

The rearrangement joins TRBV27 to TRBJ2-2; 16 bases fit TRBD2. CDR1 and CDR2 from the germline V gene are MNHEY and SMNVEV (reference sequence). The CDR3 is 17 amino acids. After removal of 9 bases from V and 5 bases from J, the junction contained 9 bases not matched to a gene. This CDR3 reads CASSGTSGRAGTGELFF. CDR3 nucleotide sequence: TGTGCCAGTTCCGGGACTAGCGGGAGGGCCGGGACCGGGGAGCTGTTTTTT.

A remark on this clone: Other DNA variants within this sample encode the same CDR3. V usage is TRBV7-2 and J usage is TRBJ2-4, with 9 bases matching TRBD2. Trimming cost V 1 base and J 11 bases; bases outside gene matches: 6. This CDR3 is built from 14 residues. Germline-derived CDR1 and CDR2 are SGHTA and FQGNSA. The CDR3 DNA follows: TGTGCCAGCAGCTTAGGGGCGGGAGGGGTAGTTCAGTACTTC. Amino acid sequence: CASSLGAGGVVQYF. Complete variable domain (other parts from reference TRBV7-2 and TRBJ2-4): GAGVSQSPSNKVTEKGKDVELRCDPISGHTALYWYRQSLGQGLEFLIYFQGNSAPDKSGLPSDRFSAERTGGSVSTLTIQRTQQEDSAVYLCASSLGAGGVVQYFGAGTRLSVL.

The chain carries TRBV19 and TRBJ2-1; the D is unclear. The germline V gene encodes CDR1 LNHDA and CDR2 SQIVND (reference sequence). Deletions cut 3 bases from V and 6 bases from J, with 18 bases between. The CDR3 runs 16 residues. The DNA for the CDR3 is TGTGCCAGTAGTATGACCACAGTTCTGAGAGGCAATGAGCAGTTCTTC. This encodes CASSMTTVLRGNEQFF.

This CDR3 is CASSVDSAELSPLHF. The CDR3 region has the DNA TGTGCCAGCAGCGTCGACTCGGCGGAACTTTCACCCCTCCACTTT. The V and J genes are TRBV9 and TRBJ1-6; no definite D call. CDR1 and CDR2 (germline): SGDLS, YYNGEE. CDR3 length: 15 residues. The V gene lost 2 bases and the J gene lost 9 bases, with 15 bases spanning the gap. The full variable domain, completed using reference TRBV9 and TRBJ1-6, is DSGVTQTPKHLITATGQRVTLRCSPRSGDLSVYWYQQSLDQGLQFLIQYYNGEERAKGNILERFSAQQFPDLHSELNLSSLELGDSALYFCASSVDSAELSPLHFGNGTRLTVT.

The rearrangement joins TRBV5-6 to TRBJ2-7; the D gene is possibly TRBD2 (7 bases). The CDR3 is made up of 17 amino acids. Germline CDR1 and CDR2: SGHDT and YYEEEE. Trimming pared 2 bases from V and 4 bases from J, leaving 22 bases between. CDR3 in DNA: TGTGCCAGCAGCTTTGGGGGGGCACAGGCTTTTATATACGAGCAGTACTTC. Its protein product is CASSFGGAQAFIYEQYF.

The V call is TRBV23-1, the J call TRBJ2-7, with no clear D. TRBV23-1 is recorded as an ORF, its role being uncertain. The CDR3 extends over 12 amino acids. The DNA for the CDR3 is TGCGCTAGTCCACGCGACTCCTACGAGCAGTACTTC. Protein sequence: CASPRDSYEQYF.

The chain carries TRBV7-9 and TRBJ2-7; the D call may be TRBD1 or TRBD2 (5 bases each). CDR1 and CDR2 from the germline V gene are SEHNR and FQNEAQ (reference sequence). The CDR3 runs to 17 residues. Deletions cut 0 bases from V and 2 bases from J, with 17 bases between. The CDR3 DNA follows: TGTGCCAGCAGCTTAGCTATTCGGCAGGGAGTCGCCTACGAGCAGTACTTC. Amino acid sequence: CASSLAIRQGVAYEQYF.

The CDR3 here is CASSATTLNTQYF. The DNA for the CDR3 is TGTGCCAGCAGTGCGACCACCTTGAATACGCAGTATTTT. The chain is built from TRBV6-5 and TRBJ2-3; D gene unclear. The CDR3 is 13 residues long. Trimming shortened V by 5 bases and J by 7 bases, and 13 bases separated the two germline ends. Per germline, CDR1 MNHEY and CDR2 SVGAGI.

The CDR3 region has the DNA TGCGCCAGCAGCTTGGGACAGGAGTCCTATGGCTACACCTTC. Encoded protein: CASSLGQESYGYTF. V gene TRBV5-1 combines with J gene TRBJ1-2, with D possibly being TRBD1 (6 bases). Germline V gives CDR1 SGHRS, CDR2 YFSETQ. V lost 0 bases and J lost 4, with 10 bases in between. The CDR3 covers 14 residues.

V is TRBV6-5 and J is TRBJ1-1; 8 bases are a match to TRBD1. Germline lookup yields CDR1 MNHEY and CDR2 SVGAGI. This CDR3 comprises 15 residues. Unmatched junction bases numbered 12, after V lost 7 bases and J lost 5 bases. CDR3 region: CASIRPGGWGTEAFF. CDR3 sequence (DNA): TGTGCCAGCATCCGGCCAGGGGGCTGGGGGACTGAAGCTTTCTTT.

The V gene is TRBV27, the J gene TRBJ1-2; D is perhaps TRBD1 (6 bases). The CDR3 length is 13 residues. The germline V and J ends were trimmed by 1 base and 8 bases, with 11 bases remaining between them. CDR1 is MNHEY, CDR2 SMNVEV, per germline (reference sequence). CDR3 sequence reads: CASSLLGAGGYTF. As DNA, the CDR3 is TGTGCCAGCAGTTTATTGGGGGCCGGAGGCTACACCTTC.

CDR3 DNA sequence: TGTGCCAGCAGTGCTACAGGGGGGTTATACGAGCAGTACTTC. Its translation is CASSATGGLYEQYF. V and J are TRBV6-6 and TRBJ2-7, with 8 bases that match TRBD1. V was clipped by 5 bases and J by 4 bases; unmatched bases: 7. The CDR3 extends over 14 amino acids. Germline-derived CDR1 and CDR2 are MNHNY and SVGAGI (reference sequence).